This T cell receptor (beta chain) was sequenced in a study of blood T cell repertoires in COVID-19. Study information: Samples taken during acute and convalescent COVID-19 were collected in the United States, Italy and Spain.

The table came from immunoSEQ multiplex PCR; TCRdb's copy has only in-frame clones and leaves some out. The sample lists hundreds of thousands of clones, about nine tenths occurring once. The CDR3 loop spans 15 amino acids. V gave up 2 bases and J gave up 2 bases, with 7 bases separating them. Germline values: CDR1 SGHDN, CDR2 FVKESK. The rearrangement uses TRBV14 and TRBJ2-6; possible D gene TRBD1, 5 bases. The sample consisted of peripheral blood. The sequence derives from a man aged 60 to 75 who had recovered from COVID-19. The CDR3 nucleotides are TGTGCCAGCAGCCAAAGGACACCTGGGGCCAACGTCCTGACTTTC. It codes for CASSQRTPGANVLTF.